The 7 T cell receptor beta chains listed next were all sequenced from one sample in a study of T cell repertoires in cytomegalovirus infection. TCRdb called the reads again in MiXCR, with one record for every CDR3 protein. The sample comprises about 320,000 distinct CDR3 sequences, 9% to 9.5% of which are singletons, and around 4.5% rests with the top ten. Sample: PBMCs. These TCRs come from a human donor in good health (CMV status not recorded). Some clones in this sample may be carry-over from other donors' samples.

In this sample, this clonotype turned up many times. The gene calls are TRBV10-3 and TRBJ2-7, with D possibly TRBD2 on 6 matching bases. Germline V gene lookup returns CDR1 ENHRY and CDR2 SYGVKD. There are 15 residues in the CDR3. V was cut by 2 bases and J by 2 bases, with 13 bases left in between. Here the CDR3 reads CAISEGAGSTYEQYF. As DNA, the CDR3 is TGTGCCATCAGTGAGGGGGCGGGGAGCACCTACGAGCAGTACTTC.

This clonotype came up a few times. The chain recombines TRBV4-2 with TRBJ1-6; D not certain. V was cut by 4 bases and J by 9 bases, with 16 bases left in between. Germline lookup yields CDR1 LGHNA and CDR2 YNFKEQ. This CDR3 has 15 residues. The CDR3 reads CASSPYTEGGSPLHF. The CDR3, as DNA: TGTGCCAGCAGCCCATACACGGAGGGAGGTTCACCCCTCCACTTT.

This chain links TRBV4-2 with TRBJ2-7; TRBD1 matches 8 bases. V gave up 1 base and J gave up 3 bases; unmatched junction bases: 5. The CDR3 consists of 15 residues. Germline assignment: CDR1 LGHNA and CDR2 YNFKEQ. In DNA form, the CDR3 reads TGTGCCAGCAGCCAAGCCCCGACAGGGGACTACGAGCAGTACTTC. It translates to CASSQAPTGDYEQYF.

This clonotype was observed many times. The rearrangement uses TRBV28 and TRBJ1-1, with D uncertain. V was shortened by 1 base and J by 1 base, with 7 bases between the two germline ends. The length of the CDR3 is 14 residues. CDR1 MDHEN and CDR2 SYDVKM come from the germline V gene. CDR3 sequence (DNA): TGTGCCAGCAGTTTATTAGCAGGGAACACTGAAGCTTTCTTT. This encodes CASSLLAGNTEAFF.

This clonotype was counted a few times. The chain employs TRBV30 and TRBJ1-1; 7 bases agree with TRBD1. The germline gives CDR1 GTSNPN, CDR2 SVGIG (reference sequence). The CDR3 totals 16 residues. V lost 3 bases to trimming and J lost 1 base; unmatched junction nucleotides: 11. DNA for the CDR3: TGTGCCTGGAGGAGCGGGACCCACAGGGGGAACACTGAAGCTTTCTTT. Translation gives CAWRSGTHRGNTEAFF.

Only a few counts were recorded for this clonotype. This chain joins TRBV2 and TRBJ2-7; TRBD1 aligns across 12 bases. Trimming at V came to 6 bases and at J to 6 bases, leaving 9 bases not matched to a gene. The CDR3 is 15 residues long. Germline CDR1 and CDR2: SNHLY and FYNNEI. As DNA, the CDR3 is TGTGCCAGCAGGGGGACAGGGGGCTTCAGCAGCGAGCAGTACTTC. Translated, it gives CASRGTGGFSSEQYF.

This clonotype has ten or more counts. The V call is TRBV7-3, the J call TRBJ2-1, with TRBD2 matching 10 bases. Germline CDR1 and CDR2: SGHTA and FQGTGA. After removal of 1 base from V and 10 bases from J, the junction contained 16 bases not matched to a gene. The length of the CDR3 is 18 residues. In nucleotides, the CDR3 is TGTGCCAGCAGCTTAAGACTAGGGACTAGCGCGCAGCGGCCCGAGCAGTTCTTC. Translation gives CASSLRLGTSAQRPEQFF. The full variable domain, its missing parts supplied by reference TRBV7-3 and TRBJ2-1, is GAGVSQTPSNKVTEKGKYVELRCDPISGHTALYWYRQSLGQGPEFLIYFQGTGAADDSGLPNDRFFAVRPEGSVSTLKIQRTERGDSAVYLCASSLRLGTSAQRPEQFFGPGTRLTVL.